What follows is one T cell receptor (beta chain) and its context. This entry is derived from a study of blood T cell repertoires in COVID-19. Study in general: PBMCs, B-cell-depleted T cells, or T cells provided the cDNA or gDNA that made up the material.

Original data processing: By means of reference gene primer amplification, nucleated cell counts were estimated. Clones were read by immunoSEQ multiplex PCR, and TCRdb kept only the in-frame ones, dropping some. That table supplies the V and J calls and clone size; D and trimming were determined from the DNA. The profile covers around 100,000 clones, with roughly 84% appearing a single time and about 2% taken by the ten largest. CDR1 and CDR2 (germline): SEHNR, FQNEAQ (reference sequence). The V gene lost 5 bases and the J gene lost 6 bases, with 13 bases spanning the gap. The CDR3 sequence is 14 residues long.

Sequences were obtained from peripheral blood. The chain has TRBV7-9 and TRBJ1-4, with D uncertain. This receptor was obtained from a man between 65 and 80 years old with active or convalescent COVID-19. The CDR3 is CASSPAGRHEKLFF. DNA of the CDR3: TGTGCCAGCAGCCCCGCCGGTCGTCATGAAAAACTGTTTTTT. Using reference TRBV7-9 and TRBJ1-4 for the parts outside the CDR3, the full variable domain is DTGVSQNPRHKITKRGQNVTFRCDPISEHNRLYWYRQTLGQGPEFLTYFQNEAQLEKSRLLSDRFSAERPKGSFSTLEIQRTEQGDSAMYLCASSPAGRHEKLFFGSGTQLSVL.